A selection of T cell receptor beta chains follows, all from one sample in a study of beta chain features in type 1 diabetes. Produced via immunoSEQ multiplex PCR; TCRdb's table is partial and in-frame only. This sample has around 280,000 clones, with 7% to 9% found just once. The sample consisted of central memory CD4+ T cells from blood. The receptors were sampled from a young woman in good health. Each CDR3 is given with its conserved first and last residue. D genes are given only for firm matches. Where a row states a size, it is once, few, many or the class of an expanded clone; other rows omit it.

length: 15
size: many
V: TRBV18
D: TRBD1
J: TRBJ1-5
DNA: TGTGCCAGCTCACCAACAGGGGTGAGCAATCAGCCCCAGCATTTT
CDR3: CASSPTGVSNQPQHF

length: 14
size: NA
V: TRBV18
D: TRBD2
J: TRBJ2-5
DNA: TGTGCCAGCTCACCACCCGCGGGAGAGGAGACCCAGTACTTC
CDR3: CASSPPAGEETQYF

length: 14
size: few
V: TRBV6-5
D: NA
J: TRBJ2-1
DNA: TGTGCCAGCAGCGGAGGACATTCCTACAATGAGCAGTTCTTC
CDR3: CASSGGHSYNEQFF

length: 14
size: NA
V: TRBV11-3
D: TRBD1
J: TRBJ1-2
DNA: TGTGCCAGCAGCTACCTCGGGACAGGTTTAGGCTACACCTTC
CDR3: CASSYLGTGLGYTF

length: 16
size: NA
V: TRBV6-6
D: TRBD1
J: TRBJ2-2
DNA: TGTGCCAGCAGTAGCGGACAGGGGATGGACACCGGGGAGCTGTTTTTT
CDR3: CASSSGQGMDTGELFF

length: 18
size: NA
V: TRBV16
D: TRBD1
J: TRBJ2-1
DNA: TGTGCCAGCAGCCAATCGGGGGCAGGGACAGGGGCCCTCAATGAGCAGTTCTTC
CDR3: CASSQSGAGTGALNEQFF

length: 14
size: few
V: TRBV5-1
D: TRBD2
J: TRBJ2-3
DNA: TGCGCCAGCAGTGGCGGGAGAAGCACAGATACGCAGTATTTT
CDR3: CASSGGRSTDTQYF

length: 13
size: few
V: TRBV29-1
D: TRBD2
J: TRBJ2-5
DNA: TGCAGCGTTGAAGGGACTGCGGGAGAGTCCCAGTACTTC
CDR3: CSVEGTAGESQYF

length: 13
size: few
V: TRBV27
D: NA
J: TRBJ1-6
DNA: TGTGCCAGCTCATCGCGGGGGCAATCACCCCTCCACTTT
CDR3: CASSSRGQSPLHF

length: 16
size: few
V: TRBV25-1
D: TRBD1
J: TRBJ1-2
DNA: TGTGCCAGCAGCCAAGGACAGGGAACCACTAACTATGGCTACACCTTC
CDR3: CASSQGQGTTNYGYTF

length: 15
size: NA
V: TRBV7-2
D: NA
J: TRBJ1-1
DNA: TGTGCCAGCAGCTTAGCGCTAGGCGGGGGAAGTGAAGCTTTCTTT
CDR3: CASSLALGGGSEAFF

length: 13
size: NA
V: TRBV6-5
D: NA
J: TRBJ1-1
DNA: TGTGCCAGCAGTTACCGGGGGGACACTGAAGCTTTCTTT
CDR3: CASSYRGDTEAFF

length: 15
size: few
V: TRBV4-1
D: NA
J: TRBJ1-4
DNA: TGCGCCAGCAGCCAAGAGGAGTTTTCGGGGGGAAAACTGTTTTTT
CDR3: CASSQEEFSGGKLFF

length: 12
size: NA
V: TRBV30
D: NA
J: TRBJ2-7
DNA: TGTGCCTGGAGTCGGCAGGACTACGAGCAGTACTTC
CDR3: CAWSRQDYEQYF

length: 15
size: NA
V: TRBV11-2
D: NA
J: TRBJ2-5
DNA: TGTGCCAGCAGCTTAATCGGGGAGCCGGGGGAGACCCAGTACTTC
CDR3: CASSLIGEPGETQYF

length: 12
size: NA
V: TRBV7-2
D: NA
J: TRBJ1-5
DNA: TGTGCCAGCAGCTTGGGGAATCAGCCCCAGCATTTT
CDR3: CASSLGNQPQHF

length: 15
size: NA
V: TRBV11-3
D: TRBD2
J: TRBJ2-3
DNA: TGTGCCAGCAGCTTACTAGCGGGAGTGACAGATACGCAGTATTTT
CDR3: CASSLLAGVTDTQYF

length: 15
size: many
V: TRBV5-6
D: TRBD2
J: TRBJ2-1
DNA: TGTGCCAGCAGCATGCGACTAGCAGCCTACAATGAGCAGTTCTTC
CDR3: CASSMRLAAYNEQFF

length: 13
size: NA
V: TRBV6-1
D: TRBD1
J: TRBJ1-4
DNA: TGTGCCAGCAGTTCAGGACAGGATGAAAAACTGTTTTTT
CDR3: CASSSGQDEKLFF

length: 16
size: few
V: TRBV7-9
D: TRBD1
J: TRBJ2-6
DNA: TGTGCCAGCAGCCACGGGACAGGGATTGGGGCCAACGTCCTGACTTTC
CDR3: CASSHGTGIGANVLTF

length: 14
size: NA
V: TRBV5-6
D: NA
J: TRBJ1-6
DNA: TGTGCCAGCAGCCGCGGATACTATAATTCACCCCTCCACTTT
CDR3: CASSRGYYNSPLHF

length: 16
size: NA
V: TRBV5-6
D: TRBD2
J: TRBJ2-5
DNA: TGTGCCAGCAGCAAACTAGCGGGGGTCTCGGGGGAGACCCAGTACTTC
CDR3: CASSKLAGVSGETQYF

length: 13
size: NA
V: TRBV7-7
D: NA
J: TRBJ2-1
DNA: TGTGCCAGCAGCCCCGGATTGATCAATGAGCAGTTCTTC
CDR3: CASSPGLINEQFF

length: 13
size: NA
V: TRBV6-5
D: NA
J: TRBJ1-5
DNA: TGTGCCAGCAGTTCCCCATTGACTCAGCCCCAGCATTTT
CDR3: CASSSPLTQPQHF

length: 14
size: few
V: TRBV28
D: NA
J: TRBJ1-5
DNA: TGTGCCAGCGCCACGGGGGGGGGTATTCAGCCCCAGCATTTT
CDR3: CASATGGGIQPQHF

length: 15
size: few
V: TRBV30
D: TRBD1
J: TRBJ2-7
DNA: TGTGCCTGGAGTGTAATGCGACAGGGGGCTTGGGAGCAGTACTTC
CDR3: CAWSVMRQGAWEQYF

length: 16
size: few
V: TRBV7-2
D: TRBD1
J: TRBJ2-3
DNA: TGTGCCAGCAGCTCATCGACAGGGCCAATAACAGATACGCAGTATTTT
CDR3: CASSSSTGPITDTQYF

length: 16
size: few
V: TRBV7-2
D: TRBD1
J: TRBJ1-2
DNA: TGTGCCAGCAGCTTAGGAAGTCGGACAGGTTGGGATGGCTACACCTTC
CDR3: CASSLGSRTGWDGYTF

length: 15
size: NA
V: TRBV18
D: TRBD2
J: TRBJ2-5
DNA: TGTGCCAGCTCACGCGAAACTAGCGGGTCAAAGACCCAGTACTTC
CDR3: CASSRETSGSKTQYF

length: 15
size: NA
V: TRBV9
D: TRBD1
J: TRBJ2-5
DNA: TGTGCCAGCAGCGGGGGCACAGGGGCCGAGGAGACCCAGTACTTC
CDR3: CASSGGTGAEETQYF

length: 15
size: NA
V: TRBV7-2
D: NA
J: TRBJ2-3
DNA: TGTGCCAGCAGCTTAGGATCAGGGCAGGGAGATACGCAGTATTTT
CDR3: CASSLGSGQGDTQYF

length: 15
size: many
V: TRBV2
D: TRBD1
J: TRBJ2-1
DNA: TGTGCCAGCAGTACCGGGACAGGGGTTTTCGATGAGCAGTTCTTC
CDR3: CASSTGTGVFDEQFF

length: 14
size: few
V: TRBV30
D: NA
J: TRBJ2-3
DNA: TGTGCCTGGAGTTCAGACAGTGGCACAGATACGCAGTATTTT
CDR3: CAWSSDSGTDTQYF

length: 15
size: few
V: TRBV28
D: NA
J: TRBJ1-2
DNA: TGTGCCAGCAGACTGAGGGGTTCCCACAACTATGGCTACACCTTC
CDR3: CASRLRGSHNYGYTF

length: 17
size: NA
V: TRBV5-1
D: NA
J: TRBJ2-2
DNA: TGCGCCAGCAGCTTGTATCTGGCGGGGGGACAGACCGGGGAGCTGTTTTTT
CDR3: CASSLYLAGGQTGELFF

length: 12
size: few
V: TRBV2
D: NA
J: TRBJ1-2
DNA: TGTGCCAGCAGCCTAGACAGAGTGGGCTACACCTTC
CDR3: CASSLDRVGYTF

length: 14
size: NA
V: TRBV4-3
D: NA
J: TRBJ1-2
DNA: TGCGCCAGCAGCCAAGAGGGGAACAACTATGGCTACACCTTC
CDR3: CASSQEGNNYGYTF

length: 14
size: NA
V: TRBV29-1
D: NA
J: TRBJ2-7
DNA: TGCAGCGTTGTATACCCCTTTCGGGGGTACGAGCAGTACTTC
CDR3: CSVVYPFRGYEQYF

length: 16
size: NA
V: TRBV4-2
D: TRBD2
J: TRBJ2-5
DNA: TGTGCCAGCAGCCTAGGGACTAGCGGGGGAGCGGGGACCCAGTACTTC
CDR3: CASSLGTSGGAGTQYF

length: 14
size: NA
V: TRBV14
D: NA
J: TRBJ2-1
DNA: TGTGCCAGCAGCCAAGGGGCTGCTTACCATGAGCAGTTCTTC
CDR3: CASSQGAAYHEQFF

length: 15
size: NA
V: TRBV5-1
D: TRBD1
J: TRBJ1-1
DNA: TGCGCCAGCAGCTTGGACGGACAGGGGAACACTGAAGCTTTCTTT
CDR3: CASSLDGQGNTEAFF

length: 15
size: few
V: TRBV30
D: TRBD1
J: TRBJ2-2
DNA: TGTGCCTGGAGTGTGGGGACAGGGAACACCGGGGAGCTGTTTTTT
CDR3: CAWSVGTGNTGELFF

length: 14
size: NA
V: TRBV29-1
D: TRBD2
J: TRBJ2-5
DNA: TGCAGCGTTATCGTCAGCGGGGGCCAAGAGACCCAGTACTTC
CDR3: CSVIVSGGQETQYF

length: 14
size: few
V: TRBV28
D: NA
J: TRBJ2-1
DNA: TGTGCCAGCATAGGGAACAGGGCGTGGTATGAGCAGTTCTTC
CDR3: CASIGNRAWYEQFF

length: 14
size: NA
V: TRBV27
D: NA
J: TRBJ2-2
DNA: TGTGCCAGCAGTCAAGGCCAACAGGCCGGGGAGCTGTTTTTT
CDR3: CASSQGQQAGELFF

length: 14
size: once
V: TRBV5-4
D: NA
J: TRBJ1-2
DNA: TGTGCCAGCAGCTTGCAGTTGGGGGGTACTGGCTACACCTTC
CDR3: CASSLQLGGTGYTF

length: 19
size: few
V: TRBV4-2
D: NA
J: TRBJ1-5
DNA: TGTGCCAGCAGCCAAGAGCTGATCACGGGGGTTAGCGGCAATCAGCCCCAGCATTTT
CDR3: CASSQELITGVSGNQPQHF

length: 14
size: NA
V: TRBV11-2
D: NA
J: TRBJ2-3
DNA: TGTGCCAGCAGCCCCGGGGATTACACAGATACGCAGTATTTT
CDR3: CASSPGDYTDTQYF

length: 15
size: NA
V: TRBV7-8
D: NA
J: TRBJ1-5
DNA: TGTGCCAGCAGCTTAGGGGGGGCTGGCAATCAGCCCCAGCATTTT
CDR3: CASSLGGAGNQPQHF

length: 16
size: NA
V: TRBV18
D: NA
J: TRBJ1-1
DNA: TGTGCCAGCTCACAGGTTGGGGGGGCCGCGAACACTGAAGCTTTCTTT
CDR3: CASSQVGGAANTEAFF

length: 14
size: many
V: TRBV7-6
D: NA
J: TRBJ2-2
DNA: TGTGCCAGCACCCCCGGGGCTGGGACCGGGGAGCTGTTTTTT
CDR3: CASTPGAGTGELFF

length: 16
size: NA
V: TRBV9
D: TRBD1
J: TRBJ2-1
DNA: TGTGCCAGCAGCGTAGACGGGACAGGGATATACAATGAGCAGTTCTTC
CDR3: CASSVDGTGIYNEQFF

length: 16
size: NA
V: TRBV15
D: NA
J: TRBJ2-2
DNA: TGTGCCACCAGCAGAGATCGATCGCGGGGCTCCGGGGAGCTGTTTTTT
CDR3: CATSRDRSRGSGELFF

length: 11
size: few
V: TRBV9
D: NA
J: TRBJ2-3
DNA: TGTGCCAGCAGCCTATACTATACGCAGTATTTT
CDR3: CASSLYYTQYF

length: 13
size: few
V: TRBV27
D: NA
J: TRBJ1-2
DNA: TGTGCCAGCAGTTCAGGAAATAACTATGGCTACACCTTC
CDR3: CASSSGNNYGYTF

length: 14
size: NA
V: TRBV19
D: NA
J: TRBJ2-3
DNA: TGTGCCAGTAGTCAGGGACTCCGGACAGATACGCAGTATTTT
CDR3: CASSQGLRTDTQYF

length: 16
size: many
V: TRBV27
D: TRBD2
J: TRBJ2-3
DNA: TGTGCCAGCAGTCCCTTAGCGGGAGGGGGCACAGATACGCAGTATTTT
CDR3: CASSPLAGGGTDTQYF

length: 14
size: few
V: TRBV10-3
D: TRBD1
J: TRBJ1-2
DNA: TGTGCCATCAGTGAGAACAGGGGGCTATATGGCTACACCTTC
CDR3: CAISENRGLYGYTF

length: 15
size: NA
V: TRBV7-3
D: TRBD1
J: TRBJ2-5
DNA: TGTGCCAGCAGCTTAAATGCAGGGGGCCAAGAGACCCAGTACTTC
CDR3: CASSLNAGGQETQYF